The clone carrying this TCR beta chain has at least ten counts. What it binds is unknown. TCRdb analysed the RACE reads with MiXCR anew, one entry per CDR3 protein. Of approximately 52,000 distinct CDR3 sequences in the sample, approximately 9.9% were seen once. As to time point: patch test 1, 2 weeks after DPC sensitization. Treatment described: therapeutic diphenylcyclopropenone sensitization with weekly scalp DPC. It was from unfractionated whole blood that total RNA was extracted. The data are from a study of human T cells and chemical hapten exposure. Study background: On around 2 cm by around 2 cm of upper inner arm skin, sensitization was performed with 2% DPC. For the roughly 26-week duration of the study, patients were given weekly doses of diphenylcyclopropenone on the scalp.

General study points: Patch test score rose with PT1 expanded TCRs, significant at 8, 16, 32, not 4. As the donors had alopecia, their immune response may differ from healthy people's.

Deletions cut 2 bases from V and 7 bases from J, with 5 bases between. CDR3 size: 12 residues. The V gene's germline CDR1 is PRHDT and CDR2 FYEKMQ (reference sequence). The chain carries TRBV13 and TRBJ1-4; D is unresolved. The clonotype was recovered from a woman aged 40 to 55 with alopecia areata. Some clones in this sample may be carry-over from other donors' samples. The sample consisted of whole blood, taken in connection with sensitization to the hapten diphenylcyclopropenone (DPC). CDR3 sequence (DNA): TGTGCCAGCAGCTTAACGCCTGAAAAACTGTTTTTT. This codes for CASSLTPEKLFF. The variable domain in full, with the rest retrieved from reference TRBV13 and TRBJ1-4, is AAGVIQSPRHLIKEKRETATLKCYPIPRHDTVYWYQQGPGQDPQFLISFYEKMQSDKGSIPDRFSAQQFSDYHSELNMSSLELGDSALYFCASSLTPEKLFFGSGTQLSVL.